Listed here is a single T cell receptor (beta chain). No antigen is known for it. Base qualities were left out, and no much larger clone turns up one base away. Library prep was done by 5' RACE. Sequencer: Illumina HiSeq 2500. A second roughly 7 to 12 cycle PCR used a sample-barcoded 5' primer and a J-beta primer mix. A unique molecular identifier was introduced onto each TCR beta cDNA molecule by a template-switch 5' adaptor carrying 12 random nucleotides. Each sample yielded at least 3 million CDR3-containing paired-end reads. First-strand cDNA synthesis was performed from all RNA using the Mint cDNA synthesis kit, with priming by a TRBC-specific oligonucleotide. Following uracil-DNA glycosylase treatment, all cDNA underwent a first 18-cycle PCR with the universal primers M1SS and BC2_uni_R. The study's own analysis went as follows. Normalization of each sample was performed by random selection of 1 million high-quality reads, each carrying a distinct molecular identifier. Instead of being binned into consensus sequences, reads with shared molecular identifiers were discarded. MiTCR, with a Q25 quality threshold and the strictest error-elimination algorithm, was used for CDR3 identification, clonotype clustering and error correction. Lower-bound total TCR beta diversity was estimated with a nonparametric unseen species model using Euler transformation. TCRdb reanalyzed the raw reads on its own, using fastp at Q25 for trimming and MiXCR for clone calling, and kept in-frame beta chains. Here each entry gathers all rows of one CDR3 protein and keeps the most common genes and DNA. TCRdb's processing, not the authors' own work, is the source of the V and J calls. The sample table shows about 580,000 distinct CDR3 sequences, and around 48% are seen once. 20% to 25% of the sample rests with the top ten.

The cysteine opens and the phenylalanine closes a CDR3 of 11 amino acids. The only DNA kept is the CDR3, 33 bases in frame from the first base. The germline V gene encodes CDR1 KGHDR and CDR2 SFDVKD. Cut back by 9 bases and 8 bases, the V and J ends lie 10 bases apart. The 39 donors, aged about 6 to 95 years, were systemically healthy Caucasian individuals from Russia. About 10 milliliters of peripheral blood were drawn from each donor into EDTA-treated Vacutainer tubes. Ficoll-Paque density-gradient centrifugation was used to isolate PBMCs, with at least 6 million obtained per sample. Trizol reagent was used to extract total RNA from PBMCs, with at least 5 micrograms per sample. For every donor, an aliquot of PBMCs went through flow cytometry to measure the percentages of naive CD45RAhigh/CD27high T cells. The sample belongs to a study of blood T cells in healthy people across ages (dated by TCRdb to the mid-2010s). With respect to the entire study: In model experiments, roughly one uniquely barcoded TCR beta cDNA molecule per two T cells was captured by template switching. The study analyzed two additional independent replicas of 1 million unique cDNA reads from the same blood draw for two donors, one aged 18 to 30 and one aged 80 or older. Four age groups were formed from the donors: young (average roughly 15 years), middle-aged (approximately 39), aged (over 55) and long-lived (more than 75). Donors of different ages were randomly distributed across sequencing lanes to avoid experimental bias. Age-related changes in TCR beta repertoire diversity were measured in the study by deep sequencing normalized with unique cDNA molecular identifiers. Overall results and qualifications from the work: Total diversity estimates from one million sequenced T cells were considered lower bounds and underestimates. As age increased, observed TCR beta diversity per million T cells dropped in a roughly linear way, and a significant reduction was already evident by age 40. Compared with the aged group, more naive CD4+ T cells, fewer expanded clones and increased TCR diversity were shown by the long-lived group, suggesting age selection. Conclusive comparison of naive and antigen-experienced compartments was prevented by the profiling of bulk unsorted PBMCs. A strong correlation was found between observed TCR beta diversity and the percentage of naive T cells measured by flow cytometry. Because donor CMV infection status was unknown, age-related changes in expanded clonotypes were potentially confounded.

Sequenced input: blood. Here the chain combines TRBV24-1 and TRBJ2-1; TRBD2 might be the D gene, on 6 matching bases. This TCR came from an elderly man in good health. The nucleotides are TGTGCCACCGCGGGGACTTATGAGCAGTTCTTC. This yields the protein CATAGTYEQFF.